This TCR beta chain was identified in a study of blood T cell repertoires in COVID-19 (dated by TCRdb to 2018 to 2021). The study in broad terms: The collaborator samples originated in the United States, Italy and Spain and spanned the acute and convalescent phases of COVID-19. The material from the prospective study consisted of cDNA or gDNA derived from T cells, B-cell-depleted T cells, or PBMCs. Subjects who had been exposed to COVID-19, were actively infected with it, or had recovered from it provided the deeply sampled blood TCRbeta repertoires that made up the dataset. The repertoires were released in a freely available public database meant as a resource for research on the immune response to SARS-CoV-2. The samples were drawn from two sources: the first 160 participants of the ongoing ImmuneRACE study, and some 1,300 subjects contributed by 6 global collaborators. The sample metadata nearly always contained a de-identified subject ID, COVID-19 status, age in years and sex. Where available, HLA class I and class II types were taken from metadata supplied by the sample provider and were not determined by assay-based typing.

Each collaborating institution followed its own protocols to collect whole blood in K2EDTA tubes. Collaborator samples were shipped for TCRbeta analysis as frozen whole blood, isolated PBMCs, or DNA extracted from either sample type. CDR1 MNHNS and CDR2 SASEGT were looked up in the germline V gene. V is clipped by 2 bases and J by 4 bases, and the sequence between their germline boundaries is 9 bases long. From the cysteine through the phenylalanine, the CDR3 covers 15 amino acids. Only the CDR3 DNA stays, 45 bases, in frame from base 1. Beyond this particular receptor, the publication reports: How much clinical and demographic metadata was included differed by source and by participant, and the metadata was provided uncurated.

The immunoSEQ Assay, a bias-controlled multiplex PCR, was used to amplify TCRbeta CDR3 regions from genomic DNA. In the authors' own workflow: Within the assay, amplification of reference gene primers was used to estimate how many nucleated cells each sample contained. To quantify the absolute abundance of each unique TCRbeta CDR3 rearrangement, sequence reads were collapsed and filtered. For each sample, productive Simpson clonality was calculated by taking the square root of Simpson's diversity index across productive rearrangements. TCRdb mirrors the immuneACCESS table, restricted to in-frame sequences. Some clones are absent from its copies; in checked studies, under half trace to an unresolved V gene, and the reason for the others is unknown. V and J calls and clone size are given by that table; D and trimming were obtained from the DNA. Within this sample are fewer than 250,000 clones, with 80% to 90% of them counted one time only. The leading ten clones occupy under 3% of the sample.

This clone was counted between two and nine times. Its antigen specificity is not known. The record has no base qualities; no much larger clone is one base away. Rearrangement joined TRBV6-1 to TRBJ1-6; tentative D gene TRBD1, with 5 bases matching. The receptor was derived from a middle-aged woman with active or convalescent COVID-19. Sequencing was performed on peripheral blood. The DNA is TGTGCCAGCAGTGAACTGGGACTGTATAATTCACCCCTCCACTTT. This sequence encodes CASSELGLYNSPLHF.